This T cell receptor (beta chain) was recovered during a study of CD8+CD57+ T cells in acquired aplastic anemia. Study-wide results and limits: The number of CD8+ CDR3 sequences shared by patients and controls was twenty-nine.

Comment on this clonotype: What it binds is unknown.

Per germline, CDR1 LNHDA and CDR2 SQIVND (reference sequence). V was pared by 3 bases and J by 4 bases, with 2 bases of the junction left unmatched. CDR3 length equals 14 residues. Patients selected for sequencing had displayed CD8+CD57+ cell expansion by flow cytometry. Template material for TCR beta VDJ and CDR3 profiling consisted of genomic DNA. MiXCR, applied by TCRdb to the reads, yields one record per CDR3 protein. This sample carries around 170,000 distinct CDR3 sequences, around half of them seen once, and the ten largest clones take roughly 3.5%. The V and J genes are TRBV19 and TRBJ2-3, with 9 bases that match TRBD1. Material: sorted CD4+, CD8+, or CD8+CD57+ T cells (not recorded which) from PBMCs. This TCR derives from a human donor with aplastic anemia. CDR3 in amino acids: CASSMRQGADTQYF. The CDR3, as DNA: TGTGCCAGTAGTATGCGACAGGGGGCAGATACGCAGTATTTT.